A selection of T cell receptor beta chains follows, all from one sample in a study of TIL therapy for anti-PD-1-resistant metastatic lung cancer. Measured with immunoSEQ multiplex PCR; TCRdb has only the in-frame clones, and not every one. The sample lists tens of thousands of clones; around nine tenths were seen once. Sequencing used blood, obtained at baseline. The receptors here all came from a person between 25 and 79 years old with non-small cell lung cancer. CDR3s include the opening cysteine and the closing phenylalanine or tryptophan. The D gene is left open where the match is weak. Where a row states a size, it is once, few, many or the class of an expanded clone; other rows omit it.

j_gene,d_gene,v_gene,abundance,CDR3aa,CDR3nt
TRBJ2-1,TRBD2,TRBV7-3,-,CASSLASSGVYNEQFF,TGTGCCAGCAGCTTAGCGTCTAGCGGGGTGTACAATGAGCAGTTCTTC
TRBJ1-2,-,TRBV5-4,-,CASSLEPGVSGGYTF,TGTGCCAGCAGCTTGGAACCAGGGGTATCGGGGGGCTACACCTTC
TRBJ2-2,-,TRBV19,-,CASSIGVSWGNTGELFF,TGTGCCAGTAGTATAGGGGTCTCCTGGGGGAACACCGGGGAGCTGTTTTTT
TRBJ2-1,TRBD2,TRBV24-1,-,CATSRAGTSGAYNEQFF,TGTGCCACCTCCAGGGCCGGGACTAGCGGGGCTTACAATGAGCAGTTCTTC
TRBJ1-5,-,TRBV30,-,CAWSVTGDQPQHF,TGTGCCTGGAGTGTCACAGGAGATCAGCCCCAGCATTTT
TRBJ2-7,TRBD1,TRBV12-3/TRBV12-4,-,CASTRTGIYEQYF,TGTGCCAGCACCAGGACAGGTATCTACGAGCAGTACTTC
TRBJ2-6,TRBD1,TRBV2,-,CASSLDRFSGANVLTF,TGTGCCAGCAGTTTGGACAGGTTCTCTGGGGCCAACGTCCTGACTTTC
TRBJ1-1,-,TRBV28,-,CASSFAGAMNTEAFF,TGTGCCAGCAGTTTTGCAGGGGCGATGAACACTGAAGCTTTCTTT
TRBJ1-5,-,TRBV19,-,CASTKFPGSNQPQHF,TGTGCCAGTACCAAATTTCCGGGAAGCAATCAGCCCCAGCATTTT
TRBJ2-2,-,TRBV13,-,CASSLSWGGNTGELFF,TGTGCCAGCAGCCTTAGTTGGGGTGGGAACACCGGGGAGCTGTTTTTT
TRBJ1-1,-,TRBV7-2,-,CASSVPPTTEAFF,TGTGCCAGCAGCGTACCCCCTACCACTGAAGCTTTCTTT
TRBJ2-4,-,TRBV9,once,CASSLAGAGLDIQYF,TGTGCCAGCAGCCTAGCCGGGGCCGGTCTGGACATTCAGTACTTC
TRBJ1-4,-,TRBV6-6,-,CASREGGEKLFF,TGTGCCAGCAGAGAGGGAGGGGAAAAACTGTTTTTT
TRBJ2-5,TRBD2,TRBV5-1,-,CASSLAVAGTGETQYF,TGCGCCAGCAGCTTGGCCGTAGCGGGAACGGGAGAGACCCAGTACTTC
TRBJ1-1,-,TRBV19,-,CASSPRQATEAFF,TGTGCCAGTAGTCCACGACAGGCGACTGAAGCTTTCTTT
TRBJ2-3,-,TRBV19,-,CASSMSGYTDTQYF,TGTGCCAGTAGTATGTCGGGGTACACAGATACGCAGTATTTT
TRBJ1-1,-,TRBV11-2,-,CASSPVGGGTEAFF,TGTGCCAGCAGCCCGGTGGGGGGTGGGACTGAAGCTTTCTTT
TRBJ2-5,-,TRBV9,-,CASSVGVRETQYF,TGTGCCAGCAGCGTAGGGGTCCGGGAGACCCAGTACTTC
TRBJ1-3,TRBD1,TRBV6-5,-,CASSYGQGSGNTIYF,TGTGCCAGCAGTTACGGACAGGGGTCTGGAAACACCATATATTTT
TRBJ2-6,-,TRBV6-5,-,CASSVVGGGANVLTF,TGTGCCAGCTCGGTGGTTGGAGGTGGGGCCAACGTCCTGACTTTC
TRBJ2-3,TRBD1,TRBV7-7,-,CASSRGQGFADTQYF,TGTGCCAGCAGCAGAGGACAGGGGTTCGCAGATACGCAGTATTTT
TRBJ2-3,-,TRBV6-1,-,CASSETGMTDTQYF,TGTGCCAGCAGTGAGACGGGGATGACAGATACGCAGTATTTT
TRBJ1-2,TRBD1,TRBV18,-,CASSPDRGRRGYTF,TGTGCCAGCTCCCCCGACAGGGGCCGGAGAGGCTACACCTTC
TRBJ2-1,TRBD1,TRBV5-1,once,CASSPFRTGINEQFF,TGCGCCAGCAGCCCTTTCCGGACAGGGATCAATGAGCAGTTCTTC
TRBJ2-5,-,TRBV11-2,-,CASSSPPEGSSETQYF,TGTGCCAGCAGCTCCCCCCCGGAGGGGTCTTCAGAGACCCAGTACTTC
TRBJ2-3,TRBD2,TRBV3-1/TRBV3-2,-,CASSHSAGSTDTQYF,TGTGCCAGCAGCCACTCAGCGGGAAGCACAGATACGCAGTATTTT
TRBJ2-7,TRBD2,TRBV7-8,-,CASSRDVPRLAGNYEQYF,TGTGCCAGCAGCCGTGACGTCCCCCGACTAGCGGGTAACTACGAGCAGTACTTC
TRBJ2-7,TRBD2,TRBV24-1,-,CATKTSGRALNEQYF,TGTGCCACCAAGACTAGCGGGAGGGCCTTGAACGAGCAGTACTTC
TRBJ1-1,TRBD1,TRBV5-4,few,CASSTITGGGTEAFF,TGTGCCAGCAGCACCATCACAGGGGGAGGAACTGAAGCTTTCTTT
TRBJ2-1,TRBD1,TRBV24-1,-,CATGTDRHEQFF,TGTGCCACAGGGACAGACCGGCATGAGCAGTTCTTC
TRBJ1-4,TRBD1,TRBV5-1,-,CASSSGQGMSEKLFF,TGCGCCAGCAGCTCCGGACAGGGGATGAGTGAAAAACTGTTTTTT
TRBJ2-3,-,TRBV3-1/TRBV3-2,-,CASSQAIRGSSDTQYF,TGTGCCAGCAGCCAAGCTATCCGGGGGAGTTCAGATACGCAGTATTTT
TRBJ2-3,-,TRBV5-6,once,CASSGGGTDTQYF,TGTGCCAGCAGCGGGGGAGGCACAGATACGCAGTATTTT
TRBJ1-1,TRBD1,TRBV6-1,-,CASREGDRPNTEAFF,TGTGCCAGCAGGGAAGGGGACAGGCCGAACACTGAAGCTTTCTTT
TRBJ1-5,-,TRBV19,-,CASSISLVNQPQHF,TGTGCCAGTAGTATTTCGTTGGTTAATCAGCCCCAGCATTTT
TRBJ1-5,TRBD1,TRBV6-1,-,CASSERDRDRNQPQHF,TGTGCCAGCAGTGAAAGGGACAGGGACCGCAATCAGCCCCAGCATTTT
TRBJ2-5,TRBD1,TRBV6-6,-,CASSRSGQGGETQYF,TGTGCCAGCAGTCGATCGGGACAGGGGGGCGAGACCCAGTACTTC
TRBJ1-5,-,TRBV6-5,-,CASSYSVQPNQPQHF,TGTGCCAGCAGTTACTCGGTGCAGCCTAATCAGCCCCAGCATTTT
TRBJ2-5,-,TRBV5-1,-,CASSPGTGGETQYF,TGCGCCAGCAGCCCTGGGACTGGGGGGGAGACCCAGTACTTC
TRBJ2-4,-,TRBV6-1,-,CASSEQGTAKNIQYF,TGTGCCAGCAGTGAACAGGGGACAGCCAAAAACATTCAGTACTTC
TRBJ2-7,-,TRBV6-6,-,CASSPGSGTPRRYEQYF,TGTGCCAGCAGTCCCGGATCCGGGACTCCGCGGAGATACGAGCAGTACTTC
TRBJ1-5,TRBD1,TRBV4-1,-,CASSQDGTGKLWPQHF,TGCGCCAGCAGCCAAGACGGGACAGGGAAGCTTTGGCCCCAGCATTTT
TRBJ2-1,TRBD2,TRBV6-2/TRBV6-3,-,CASSWGLAGYNEQFF,TGTGCCAGCAGTTGGGGACTAGCGGGATACAATGAGCAGTTCTTC
TRBJ2-2,TRBD1,TRBV4-1,-,CASSLGQGTGELFF,TGCGCCAGCAGCCTGGGACAGGGCACCGGGGAGCTGTTTTTT
TRBJ2-5,-,TRBV30,-,CAWDRVWGLETQYF,TGTGCCTGGGACCGCGTTTGGGGGTTGGAGACCCAGTACTTC
TRBJ1-6,-,TRBV5-5,-,CASSYDRRVGTYNSPLHF,TGTGCCAGCAGTTATGACCGAAGAGTAGGGACCTATAATTCACCCCTCCACTTT
TRBJ1-1,-,TRBV12-2,-,CASRLVESLWNTEAFF,TGTGCAAGTCGCTTAGTAGAGTCACTATGGAACACTGAAGCTTTCTTT
TRBJ1-4,-,TRBV28,-,CASSLLGGEKLFF,TGTGCCAGCAGTTTATTGGGCGGTGAAAAACTGTTTTTT
TRBJ1-1,-,TRBV5-1,-,CASSGEQGNTEAFF,TGCGCCAGCAGTGGGGAACAGGGGAACACTGAAGCTTTCTTT
TRBJ2-1,TRBD2,TRBV19,once,CASSIGGRGEQFF,TGTGCCAGTAGTATCGGCGGGAGAGGGGAGCAGTTCTTC
TRBJ2-5,-,TRBV12-3/TRBV12-4,-,CASRLNTRETQYF,TGTGCCAGCAGGCTGAATACGAGGGAGACCCAGTACTTC